This TCR beta chain was captured by sequencing in a study of regulatory and conventional T cells in RAG deficiency (dated by TCRdb to about 2017). About the investigation overall: The study used high-throughput TCR beta sequencing to compare repertoire diversity and composition of Treg, conventional CD4+ and CD8+ T cells between RAG-deficient patients and healthy controls.

Receptor amplification or capture employed the immunoSEQ multiplex PCR assay. Genomic DNA from the sorted T-cell subsets was used to amplify rearranged TCR beta chain products, which were then sequenced. As for the original processing: Shannon entropy and Simpson indices were used to measure how diverse the repertoire of productive TCR beta rearrangements was. Clonal expansion was assessed using the summed frequency of the 100 most abundant productive TCR beta clonotypes among total reads. The TRB repertoires were scored with a self-reactivity index built on which amino acids appear at CDR3beta positions 6 and 7. Two-way ANOVA was used for repertoire analyses, and Student t or Mann-Whitney tests were used for flow cytometric analyses. The table comes from immuneACCESS by way of TCRdb, which keeps in-frame sequences with V and J called. Part of the clones is missing from these tables; in studies checked, under half for an unresolved V gene and the rest for unknown reasons. V and J calls and clone size are those listed in that table; D and trimming were worked out from the DNA. The sample table records roughly 30,000 clones; around 90% of these occur just once. The ten largest clones take up roughly 0.74% of the sample.

Before genomic DNA was extracted, regulatory T cells were isolated from blood as CD4+CD25-high CD127-low cells. Eight or nine healthy control donors served as the comparison group for repertoire analyses. The full study reports these points: All patient T-cell subsets had shorter CDR3 lengths; Omenn syndrome patients showed >85% Treg-Tconv repertoire overlap at nucleotide and amino acid level. Some T-cell subset analyses were not done for some subjects. Rather than being bona fide Treg cells, the sorted CD25-high CD127-low cells in Omenn syndrome patients may represent peripherally activated cells. Compared with control T-cell subpopulations, RAG-deficient patients had much lower Shannon entropy and higher Simpson indices. Unique TCR beta sequences from Treg cells were roughly 99-fold fewer in Omenn syndrome and CID/AS patients than controls, versus 7.5 to 10-fold for other subsets.

Remarks on this clone: Its antigen has not been determined. No base quality information exists; no much larger clone differs at one position.

The same specimen was also included in a second study, on regulatory T cells. From that second study: For the multiplex PCR, 52 forward TRBV primers and 13 reverse TRBJ primers were used, and amplification bias was corrected with both assay-based and computational methods. In patients, repertoires had restricted unique TRB V-J pairs and skewed V and J gene usage, with regulatory T cells showing the most marked changes. The study compared T-cell receptor beta repertoires of sorted regulatory, conventional CD4+ and CD8+ T cells between CD3G-deficient patients and healthy controls. Ficoll density separation was used to isolate peripheral blood mononuclear cells. Within the immunoSEQ assay, multiplex PCR amplified rearranged TRB loci from genomic DNA. Sequencing of the TRB amplicons was done on an Illumina HiSeq platform. Custom algorithms error-filtered the raw sequences and aligned the raw sequences to reference gene sequences, after which the immunoSEQ online tools were used for analysis. The frequencies of productive and nonproductive TRB rearrangements were evaluated among unique sequences as well as among total sequences. Prism software was used to run t tests, Mann-Whitney tests or two-way ANOVA for comparisons between groups.

This sequence was found in a human donor in good health. The sample comprised Tregs sorted from blood.

The CDR3 region reads CASSLSKTQYF. At the DNA level, the sequence is TGTGCCAGCAGCTTATCGAAGACCCAGTACTTC. The receptor chain draws on TRBV7-6 and TRBJ2-5; no D gene is confidently identified. The germline V gene yields SGHVS for CDR1 and FNYEAQ for CDR2. V is reduced by 2 bases and J by 6 bases, leaving a spacing of 4 bases between them. The CDR3 goes from the cysteine to the phenylalanine over 11 residues. Of all the DNA, just the CDR3 is kept, 33 bases in frame from base 1.